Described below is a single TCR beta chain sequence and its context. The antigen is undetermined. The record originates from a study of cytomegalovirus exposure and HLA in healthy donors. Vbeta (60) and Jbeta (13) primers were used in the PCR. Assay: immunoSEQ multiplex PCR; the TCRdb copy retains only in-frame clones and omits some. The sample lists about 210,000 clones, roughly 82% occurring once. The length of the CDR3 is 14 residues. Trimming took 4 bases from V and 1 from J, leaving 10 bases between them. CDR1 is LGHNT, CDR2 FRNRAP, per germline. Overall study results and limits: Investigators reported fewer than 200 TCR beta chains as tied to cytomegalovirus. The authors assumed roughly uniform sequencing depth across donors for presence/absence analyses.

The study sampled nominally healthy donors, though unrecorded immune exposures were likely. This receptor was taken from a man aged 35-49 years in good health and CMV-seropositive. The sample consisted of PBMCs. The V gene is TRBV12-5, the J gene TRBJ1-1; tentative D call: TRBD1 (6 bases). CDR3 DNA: TGTGCTAGTGGTTCAGGACAGCCGAACACTGAAGCTTTCTTT. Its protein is CASGSGQPNTEAFF.